This T cell receptor beta chain is from a study of cytomegalovirus exposure and HLA in healthy donors. About the research overall: The 120 validation repertoires were produced on the same platform as the 550 to 700 repertoires of the first cohort. This was reported in a later analysis. Study findings and constraints: Researchers counted around 170 TCR beta chains as cytomegalovirus-associated. Among the CMV-associated chains, a few were confirmed in vitro as specific for CMV antigens.

The donors were members of the validation cohort, which comprised approximately 120 subjects and was separate from the first cohort of more than 500 subjects. The method was immunoSEQ multiplex PCR; TCRdb's version includes in-frame clones alone and lacks a portion of them. This sample yields about 250,000 clones, of which about 90% are seen a single time; around 12% belongs to the top ten. At least ten counts were recorded for this clone. Its target is not known. The germline gives CDR1 SGDLS, CDR2 YYNGEE. Trimming at V came to 3 bases and at J to 7 bases, leaving 16 bases not matched to a gene. This CDR3 has 17 amino acids.

This chain links TRBV9 with TRBJ2-7, with 10 bases aligning to TRBD1. The specimen was PBMCs. This sequence was found in a man aged 18 to 30 in good health and CMV-seropositive. CDR3: CASSADIGGQGLKEQYF. The CDR3 DNA follows: TGTGCCAGCAGCGCCGATATAGGGGGACAGGGGTTGAAAGAGCAGTACTTC. Full variable domain (missing parts from reference TRBV9 and TRBJ2-7): DSGVTQTPKHLITATGQRVTLRCSPRSGDLSVYWYQQSLDQGLQFLIQYYNGEERAKGNILERFSAQQFPDLHSELNLSSLELGDSALYFCASSADIGGQGLKEQYFGPGTRLTVT.